The source of this T cell receptor beta chain is a study of blood T cell repertoires in COVID-19. Looking at the study overall: The United States, Italy and Spain supplied acute and convalescent COVID-19 samples. The cDNA or gDNA used as material had been derived from T cells, B-cell-depleted T cells, or PBMCs.

In the original workflow: Reference gene primer amplification gave estimated nucleated cell counts. Generated by immunoSEQ multiplex PCR, the TCRdb table keeps only in-frame clones and is missing some. That table is the source of V, J and clone size, and D and trimming were worked out from the DNA. The sample lists about 200,000 clones; around nine tenths were seen once. This receptor was taken from a man aged 45-60 years with acute or convalescent COVID-19. Sequencing input: peripheral blood.

The CDR3 here is CASSGGIEKLFF. Written as DNA, the CDR3 is TGTGCCAGCAGCGGCGGGATCGAAAAACTGTTTTTT. The chain combines TRBV2 with TRBJ1-4; D unclear. Germline V gene data show CDR1 as SNHLY and CDR2 as FYNNEI. The length of the CDR3 is 12 residues. The V gene lost 6 bases and the J gene lost 8 bases, with 10 bases spanning the gap. The full variable domain, in which reference TRBV2 and TRBJ1-4 provide the parts outside the CDR3, is EPEVTQTPSHQVTQMGQEVILRCVPISNHLYFYWYRQILGQKVEFLVSFYNNEISEKSEIFDDQFSVERPDGSNFTLKIRSTKLEDSAMYFCASSGGIEKLFFGSGTQLSVL.